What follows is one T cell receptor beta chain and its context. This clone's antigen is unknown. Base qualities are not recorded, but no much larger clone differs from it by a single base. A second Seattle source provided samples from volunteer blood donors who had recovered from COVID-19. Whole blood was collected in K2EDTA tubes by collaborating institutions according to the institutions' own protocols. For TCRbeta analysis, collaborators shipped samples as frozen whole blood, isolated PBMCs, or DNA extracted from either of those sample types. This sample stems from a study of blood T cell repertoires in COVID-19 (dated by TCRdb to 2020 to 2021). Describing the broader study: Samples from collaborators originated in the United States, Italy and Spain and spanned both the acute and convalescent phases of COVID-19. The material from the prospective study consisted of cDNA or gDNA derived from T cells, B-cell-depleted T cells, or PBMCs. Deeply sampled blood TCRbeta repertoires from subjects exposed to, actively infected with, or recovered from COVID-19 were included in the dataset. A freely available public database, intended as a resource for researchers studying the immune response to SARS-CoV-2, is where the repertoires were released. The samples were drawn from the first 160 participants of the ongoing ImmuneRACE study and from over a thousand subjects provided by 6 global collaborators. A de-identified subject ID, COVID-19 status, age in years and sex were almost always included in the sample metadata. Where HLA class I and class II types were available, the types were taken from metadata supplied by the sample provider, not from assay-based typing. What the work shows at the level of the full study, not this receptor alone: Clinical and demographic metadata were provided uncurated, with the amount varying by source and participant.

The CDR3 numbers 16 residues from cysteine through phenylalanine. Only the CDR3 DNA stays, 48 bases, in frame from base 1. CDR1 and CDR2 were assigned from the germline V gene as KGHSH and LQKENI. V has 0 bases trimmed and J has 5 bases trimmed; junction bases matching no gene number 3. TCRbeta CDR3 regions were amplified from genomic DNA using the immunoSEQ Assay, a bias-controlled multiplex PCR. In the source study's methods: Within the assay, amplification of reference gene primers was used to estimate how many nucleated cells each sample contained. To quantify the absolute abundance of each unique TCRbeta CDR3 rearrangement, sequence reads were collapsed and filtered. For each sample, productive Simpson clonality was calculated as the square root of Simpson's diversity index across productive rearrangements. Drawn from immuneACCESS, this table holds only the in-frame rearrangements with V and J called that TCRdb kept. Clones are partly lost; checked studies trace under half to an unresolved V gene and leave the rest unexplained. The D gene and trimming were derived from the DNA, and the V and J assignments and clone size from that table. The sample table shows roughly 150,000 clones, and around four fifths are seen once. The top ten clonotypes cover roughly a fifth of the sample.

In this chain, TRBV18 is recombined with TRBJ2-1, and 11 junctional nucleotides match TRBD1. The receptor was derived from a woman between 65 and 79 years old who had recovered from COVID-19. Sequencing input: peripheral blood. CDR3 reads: CASSPPRGQGDNEQFF. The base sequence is TGTGCCAGCTCACCACCGCGGGGACAGGGGGACAATGAGCAGTTCTTC.